The T cell receptor beta chain described here comes from a study of beta chain bispecific antibodies for T cell cancers. Across the whole study: TRBV sequencing of surviving healthy T cells measured each family's depletion. Jurkat cells expressed TRBV12-3; HPB-ALL cells expressed TRBV5-5. General observations from the study: Normal T cells contributed less of the targeted TRBV signal than the leukemia cells did.

TCRdb itself ran the 5' RACE reads through MiXCR, one entry per CDR3 protein. The sample has about 20,000 distinct CDR3 sequences, approximately 2.5% seen once. Germline V CDR1 and CDR2: DFQATT, SNEGSKA (reference sequence). This CDR3 has 18 amino acids. The ends lost 1 base at V and 1 base at J; junction bases unmatched: 11. This clonotype was recorded at least ten times. Its cognate antigen is unknown. Blood mononuclear cells were expanded for around three days using either OKT3 anti-CD3 antibody or CD3/CD28 beads. Culture medium contained IL-2 at about 94 IU/ml and IL-7 at about 5 ng/ml. The source material was healthy donor T cells cultured with leukemia cells. This TCR derives from a human donor in good health. Some clones in this sample may be carry-over from other donors' samples. This chain connects TRBV20-1 to TRBJ2-3; 10 nucleotides match TRBD2. CDR3: CSARVRWTTSGGTDTQYF. As DNA, the CDR3 is TGCAGTGCTAGAGTTCGGTGGACTACTAGCGGGGGCACAGATACGCAGTATTTT.